The 14 T cell receptor beta chains below all came from one sample that was sequenced in a study of T cell responses to AZD1222 COVID-19 vaccine. Sequencing used immunoSEQ multiplex PCR; TCRdb keeps in-frame clones, though not all of them. The sample consists of 100,000 to 150,000 clones, roughly nine tenths of them appearing once. Sequencing was performed on peripheral blood, taken on day 0 of AZD1222 vaccination. These receptors all stem from an adult in good health.

The J gene is TRBJ1-2, the V gene TRBV7-2; 9 bases align to TRBD1. From germline, CDR1 is SGHTA and CDR2 FQGNSA. The V segment lost 5 bases and the J segment 7 bases; nucleotides outside the gene matches: 11. This CDR3 is 15 amino acids long. The CDR3 spells CASSASQGASGGYTF. The CDR3 DNA is TGTGCCAGCAGCGCCTCACAGGGGGCATCGGGTGGCTACACCTTC.

This chain joins TRBV2 and TRBJ2-7; a possible D gene is TRBD1 (7 bases). In germline, CDR1 is SNHLY, CDR2 FYNNEI. The CDR3 is 15 amino acids. Trimming took 7 bases from V and 0 from J, leaving 16 bases between them. The CDR3 spells CASTGVRGASYEQYF. The CDR3 DNA sequence: TGTGCCAGCACCGGGGTCAGGGGGGCCTCCTACGAGCAGTACTTC.

The V call is TRBV7-2, the J call TRBJ1-5, with D possibly TRBD1 on 5 matching bases. CDR1 SGHTA and CDR2 FQGNSA come from the germline V gene. The CDR3 sequence is 14 residues long. V was clipped by 1 base and J by 2 bases, with 6 bases between them. CDR3 nucleotides: TGTGCCAGCAGCTTAGGGGGGGGCAATCAGCCCCAGCATTTT. Translated, it gives CASSLGGGNQPQHF.

The chain recombines TRBV2 with TRBJ1-5; D ambiguous. The CDR3 covers 15 residues. Germline V gene data show CDR1 as SNHLY and CDR2 as FYNNEI. V was clipped by 3 bases and J by 0 bases, with 9 bases between them. CDR3 nucleotides: TGTGCCAGCAGTGATGCGTCAATTAGCAATCAGCCCCAGCATTTT. Amino acids: CASSDASISNQPQHF.

The rearrangement uses TRBV12-3 or TRBV12-4 and TRBJ2-7; unclear D gene. V was pared by 6 bases and J by 2 bases, with 11 bases between. The CDR3 sequence is 13 residues long. CDR3 coding DNA: TGTGCCAGCAGCCCCTTTGTCCCCTACGAGCAGTACTTC. It specifies CASSPFVPYEQYF.

The chain combines TRBV5-8 with TRBJ1-5; 7 bases map to TRBD1. Per the germline V gene, CDR1 is SGHTS and CDR2 is YDEGEE. V dropped 4 bases and J dropped 4; count of bases not matched to a gene: 5. The CDR3 spans 14 residues. The CDR3 loop reads CASSTGQTNQPQHF. The CDR3 bases are TGTGCCAGCAGCACGGGACAGACAAATCAGCCCCAGCATTTT.

The rearrangement joins TRBV25-1 to TRBJ1-1; no clear D gene. There are 15 residues in the CDR3. Per germline, CDR1 MGHDK and CDR2 SYGVNS. V lost 3 bases, J lost 6 bases, and 17 bases lay in between. The CDR3 region is CASSEGYGIGPEAFF. CDR3 in DNA: TGTGCCAGCAGTGAGGGGTACGGGATCGGTCCTGAAGCTTTCTTT. Looking up the rest from reference TRBV25-1 and TRBJ1-1 gives the full variable domain: EADIYQTPRYLVIGTGKKITLECSQTMGHDKMYWYQQDPGMELHLIHYSYGVNSTEKGDLSSESTVSRIRTEHFPLTLESARPSHTSQYLCASSEGYGIGPEAFFGQGTRLTVV.

The V call is TRBV3-1 (or the pseudogene TRBV3-2), the J call TRBJ2-3; 8 bases map to TRBD1. Germline CDR1 and CDR2: LGHDT and YNNKEL (reference sequence). V lost 3 bases and J lost 2; bases outside the gene matches: 4. The CDR3 covers 15 residues. CDR3 region: CASSHRQGPTDTQYF. In nucleotides, the CDR3 is TGTGCCAGCAGCCACCGACAGGGGCCCACAGATACGCAGTATTTT.

The V gene is TRBV5-1, the J gene TRBJ2-5; 8 bases are shared with TRBD2. Germline trimming cut 6 bases from V and 2 bases from J; bases unmatched to any gene: 15. This CDR3 contains 17 residues. Germline V gene lookup returns CDR1 SGHRS and CDR2 YFSETQ. In DNA, the CDR3 is TGCGCCAGCACCCCCGGGCCAGCGGGGGTCAGTCAAGAGACCCAGTACTTC. Translated, it gives CASTPGPAGVSQETQYF.

V and J are TRBV27 and TRBJ1-6; D unclear. Deletions cut 2 bases from V and 6 bases from J, with 8 bases between. Germline CDR1 and CDR2: MNHEY and SMNVEV (reference sequence). This CDR3 is 14 amino acids long. The CDR3 DNA is TGTGCCAGCAGTTTAGGAAGGGTTAATTCACCCCTCCACTTT. This gives the protein CASSLGRVNSPLHF.

The CDR3 loop reads CASSQDLLAGGADTQYF. The CDR3 region has the DNA TGTGCCAGCAGCCAAGATCTTCTAGCGGGGGGGGCAGATACGCAGTATTTT. The chain has TRBV3-1 (or the pseudogene TRBV3-2) and TRBJ2-3, with 12 nucleotides matching TRBD2. The V segment lost 0 bases and the J segment 4 bases; nucleotides outside the gene matches: 5. This CDR3 region has 17 residues. The germline CDR1 and CDR2 sequences are LGHDT and YNNKEL (reference sequence).

The CDR3 reads CASSISYYTEAFF. The DNA for the CDR3 is TGTGCCAGTAGTATTTCGTATTACACTGAAGCTTTCTTT. V gene TRBV19 combines with J gene TRBJ1-1; no clear D. The CDR3 loop spans 13 amino acids. Germline V gene sequence: CDR1 LNHDA, CDR2 SQIVND (reference sequence). The V gene lost 3 bases and the J gene lost 3 bases, with 8 bases spanning the gap.

The V call is TRBV7-9, the J call TRBJ1-1; TRBD1 might be the D (5 bases). From germline, CDR1 is SEHNR and CDR2 FQNEAQ (reference sequence). The CDR3 runs to 15 residues. Trimming removed 1 base from V and 1 base from J, with 10 bases in between. This CDR3 reads CASSLGGPANTEAFF. CDR3 bases: TGTGCCAGCAGCTTAGGGGGACCTGCGAACACTGAAGCTTTCTTT.

The chain combines TRBV10-3 with TRBJ1-5; the D gene is possibly TRBD1 (5 bases). Germline V gives CDR1 ENHRY, CDR2 SYGVKD. The CDR3 is 15 residues long. V was pared by 4 bases and J by 7 bases, with 17 bases between. CDR3 sequence: CAISGDRRGGQPQHF. The CDR3 DNA follows: TGTGCCATCAGTGGAGATAGGAGGGGTGGACAGCCCCAGCATTTT.